This TCR beta chain was documented in a study of blood T cells in healthy people across ages. A second PCR, run for 7 to 11 cycles, used a sample-barcoded 5' primer plus a J-beta primer mix. TCRdb recomputed calls from the 5' RACE reads with MiXCR, one row per CDR3 protein. The profile shows 700,000 to 900,000 distinct CDR3 sequences, roughly 26% of them singletons. With 7 bases clipped from V and 2 bases from J, the junction kept 6 bases outside the gene matches. The CDR3 runs 14 residues. Germline-derived CDR1 and CDR2 are MDHEN and SYDVKM. The sample also formed part of further work on T cells of mothers and their children.

The TCR sequence derives from a boy younger than 18 in good health. What was sequenced was blood. The V gene is TRBV28, the J gene TRBJ2-7, with TRBD1 matching 9 bases. The DNA of the CDR3 is TGTGCCAGCACCATTGGGGACAGGGCCTACGAGCAGTACTTC. Translating it yields CASTIGDRAYEQYF.